This T cell receptor (beta chain) was profiled in a study of Graves' ophthalmopathy and Graves' hyperthyroidism listed by TCRdb under 2018. With respect to the entire study: Peripheral blood was collected at initial diagnosis, prior to any treatment. The study used signatures of the TCR beta repertoire to tell Graves' ophthalmopathy apart from Graves' hyperthyroidism and to predict which patients would progress to ophthalmopathy. In total, 120 to 150 blood samples were TCR-sequenced: approximately 42 ophthalmopathy, some 75 hyperthyroidism and approximately 17 hyperthyroidism-to-ophthalmopathy patients. A discovery set of about a hundred patients (43 ophthalmopathy, 55 to 60 stable hyperthyroidism) was enrolled to explore V-J signatures distinguishing ophthalmopathy from hyperthyroidism. For independent validation, a separate cohort was made up of approximately 19 hyperthyroidism patients plus 17 patients who later progressed from hyperthyroidism to ophthalmopathy. In more than five hyperthyroidism patients, the T-cell repertoires found in thyroid tissue were compared with those found in blood. Following sampling, methimazole starting at 30 mg daily was administered to hyperthyroidism patients, and high-dose intravenous methylprednisolone was administered to ophthalmopathy patients. The 100 or so discovery patients were divided at random into training and test sets in a 7:3 ratio.

This clonotype was seen at least ten times. The antigen it binds to is not known. No base quality information exists; no much larger clone differs at one position. For repertoire sequencing, the TCR beta CDR3 regions were amplified from RNA transcripts. A first-round RT-PCR used HTBI primers with the Qiagen OneStep RT-PCR kit, followed by a second-round multiplex PCR, size selection and purification. Libraries were sequenced paired-end with 100 bp reads on an Illumina HiSeq2000. From the authors' description of their analysis: Reads were processed with SOAPnuke, discarding reads with adapters, uncalled bases, mean Phred below 15, or no exact constant-primer or identifier match. High-quality paired reads were merged with COPE v1.2.5. Unique nucleotide sequences were defined as clonotypes and aligned to IMGT TRB V, D and J references using MiTCR v1.1. Analysis was restricted to V-J combinations with a frequency above 0.0001, which covered roughly 99% of repertoires. For each V-J combination, a TCR clonal expansion and chaos score was defined as F50 clonal expansion divided by the chaos observed in the TCRdist matrix. Features were reduced by Welch's t-statistics and random forest to approximately 13 V-J combinations, which fed a naive Bayes classifier. The similarity between thyroid and blood repertoires was quantified using the Morisita-Horn index. The public reads were run again by TCRdb, first through fastp at Q25 and then through MiXCR, and only productive beta chains were kept. Each entry is one CDR3 protein sequence, shown with its most common DNA and genes. TCRdb's processing, not the authors', yielded these V and J calls. This sample lists 620,000 or so distinct CDR3 sequences; about 24% were detected once. Roughly 7.4% of the sample belongs to the ten largest clones.

General findings and caveats noted by the study authors: In validation, the model predicted ophthalmopathy progression with 55% to 71% sensitivity and approximately 75% specificity; 12 predicted patients were CT-confirmed with GO in a median of approximately six months. Sample size was not predetermined statistically, and investigators were not blinded to group allocation. Ophthalmopathy was separated from stable hyperthyroidism by the 13-signature model with 85% to 90% sensitivity and about 81% specificity in cross-validation and with 80%/75% in the test set. Among expanded thyroid clonotypes with frequency above 0.001, most also showed up in blood, which suggests that blood repertoires may reflect the thyroid immune response.

Stable hyperthyroidism was defined as no progression to ophthalmopathy within 18 months of follow-up. Hyperthyroidism patients were newly diagnosed, with disease duration under 2 months, and aged 18 to 65 years. Anyone with other autoimmune diseases, uncontrolled infections, pregnancy or lactation was excluded from the study. Clinical symptoms, serum thyroxine, TRAb, thyroid ultrasound and orbital computed tomography formed the basis of the diagnosis. PBMCs were isolated from 8 to 10 ml of fresh peripheral blood by Ficoll-Paque density gradient centrifugation. Total RNA was extracted with Trizol reagent and quality-checked on an Agilent 2100 Bioanalyzer. Including the terminal cysteine and phenylalanine, the CDR3 comprises 15 residues. Only the CDR3 portion is preserved as DNA: 45 bases, with reading frame beginning at the first base. The germline V gene (reference sequence) sets CDR1 to WNHNN and CDR2 to SYGVQD. V is pruned by 6 bases and J by 6 bases, leaving 11 bases of the junction without a gene match.

The chain joins TRBV10-1 to TRBJ2-7, with TRBD2 identical over 10 junction bases. The receptor comes from a woman younger than 30 with stable Graves' hyperthyroidism. Some clones in this sample may be carry-over from other donors' samples. Donor details come from another sample of the same person, matched by shared clones. The sequenced material came from peripheral blood. The DNA sequence is given as TGCGCCAGCAGAAGCGGGAGGGCCATGATTGGCGAGCAGTACTTC. The translation is CASRSGRAMIGEQYF.